This T cell receptor (beta chain) was sequenced in a study of post-analysis software for immune sequencing data. With respect to this clonotype: Its antigen is still unknown.

Included in the TCR beta cDNA libraries were unique molecular identifiers. MiXCR, applied by TCRdb to the PCR reads, yields one record per CDR3 protein. In the table there are hundreds of thousands of distinct CDR3 sequences, roughly 45% of which are singletons. General study findings and limits: Higher frequency in patients than in controls was seen for roughly five TRBV segments, with TRBV5-6, TRBV5-1 and TRBV20-1 among them.

Germline assignment: CDR1 SEHNR and CDR2 FQNEAQ (reference sequence). Trimming shortened V by 5 bases and J by 3 bases, and 22 bases separated the two germline ends. This CDR3 has 17 residues. The sequence was obtained from a girl under 18 with multiple sclerosis. The genes are TRBV7-9 and TRBJ1-2; tentatively, D is TRBD1 (6 bases). Sample: blood. CDR3 amino acids: CASSPSGRGRSDYGYTF. CDR3 coding DNA: TGTGCCAGCAGCCCCTCGGGACGGGGGCGATCGGACTATGGCTACACCTTC.